This TCR beta chain was sequenced for a study of blood T cell repertoires in COVID-19. Study-level background: Sites in the United States, Italy and Spain provided acute and convalescent COVID-19 samples. PBMCs, B-cell-depleted T cells, or T cells provided the cDNA or gDNA that made up the material.

From germline, CDR1 is SNHLY and CDR2 FYNNEI. The CDR3 extends over 13 amino acids. The germline V and J ends were trimmed by 0 bases and 7 bases, with 9 bases remaining between them. In the original analysis: Scientists estimated how many nucleated cells there were by amplifying reference gene primers. Assay: immunoSEQ multiplex PCR; the TCRdb copy retains only in-frame clones and omits some. V and J calls and clone size are those listed in that table; D and trimming were worked out from the DNA. The data hold approximately 300,000 clones, with roughly 90% observed a single time. Sequencing was carried out using peripheral blood. J is TRBJ1-2 and V is TRBV2; D gene ambiguous. This sequence originates from a man aged 18-30 years who had recovered from COVID-19. The CDR3 region has the DNA TGTGCCAGCAGTGAAGCCGTCGGGGTTGGCTACACCTTC. Encoded protein: CASSEAVGVGYTF.